This paragraph reports one T cell receptor beta chain. The source of the PBMCs was more than 9.5 ml of fresh peripheral blood. This sample was taken from a study of Graves' ophthalmopathy and Graves' hyperthyroidism. From RNA, the CDR3 regions of TCR beta chains were amplified and sequenced. RT-PCR with HTBI primers came first, then second-round multiplex PCR. MiXCR was run by TCRdb on the multiplex PCR reads, yielding one entry per CDR3 protein. The repertoire consists of about 220,000 distinct CDR3 sequences, with around a fifth occurring once and the leading ten covering approximately 40%. Per the germline V gene, CDR1 is LNHDA and CDR2 is SQIVND (reference sequence). V lost 5 bases and J lost 3; bases outside the gene matches: 7. The CDR3 length is 15 residues.

The sample was peripheral blood. V and J are TRBV19 and TRBJ2-3; 8 bases line up with TRBD1. This TCR was recovered from a woman between 50 and 59 years old with Graves' ophthalmopathy. The CDR3 loop is CASSPDRGFTDTQYF. The DNA of the CDR3 is TGTGCCAGTAGTCCCGACAGGGGATTTACAGATACGCAGTATTTT. Looking up the rest from reference TRBV19 and TRBJ2-3 gives the full variable domain: DGGITQSPKYLFRKEGQNVTLSCEQNLNHDAMYWYRQDPGQGLRLIYYSQIVNDFQKGDIAEGYSVSREKKESFPLTVTSAQKNPTAFYLCASSPDRGFTDTQYFGPGTRLTVL.